A selection of T cell receptor beta chains follows, all from one sample in a study of cytomegalovirus exposure and HLA in healthy donors. Only in-frame clones appear in the TCRdb table, and some are missing; sequencing was by immunoSEQ multiplex PCR. The data contain more than 65,000 clones, over 75% of them singletons. The specimen was PBMCs. The receptor set was obtained from a female donor in good health and CMV-seronegative. Each CDR3 is given with its conserved first and last residue. The order of the fields is J gene, D gene, V gene, clone size, CDR3 protein, CDR3 DNA. The D gene is left open where the match is weak. The size of a clone is reported for some rows only, either as once, few or many, or as a class for expanded clones.

>TRBJ1-1|-|TRBV9|-
CASSVETDYTEAFF
TGTGCCAGCAGCGTAGAAACGGACTATACTGAAGCTTTCTTT
>TRBJ1-4|TRBD1|TRBV5-1|few
CASSMDRGHEKLFF
TGCGCCAGCAGCATGGACAGGGGCCATGAAAAACTGTTTTTT
>TRBJ2-7|TRBD1|TRBV9|-
CASSKGQGSYEQYF
TGTGCCAGCAGTAAGGGACAGGGATCCTACGAGCAGTACTTC
>TRBJ1-6|-|TRBV7-8|-
CASSLERSYNSPLHF
TGTGCCAGCAGCTTAGAGAGGAGTTATAATTCACCCCTCCACTTT
>TRBJ2-2|TRBD2|TRBV5-1|-
CASSSLAASEQGELFF
TGCGCCAGCAGCTCACTAGCGGCTTCCGAACAGGGGGAGCTGTTTTTT
>TRBJ1-2|TRBD1|TRBV5-4|-
CASSVGQGSYGYTF
TGTGCCAGCAGCGTCGGACAGGGGAGCTATGGCTACACCTTC
>TRBJ2-7|TRBD2|TRBV11-2|-
CASSSGTSGGYEQYF
TGTGCCAGCAGCTCAGGGACTAGCGGGGGCTACGAGCAGTACTTC
>TRBJ1-2|-|TRBV7-2|-
CASSTYRLRNNYGYTF
TGTGCCAGCAGCACCTACAGGTTGAGGAACAACTATGGCTACACCTTC
>TRBJ1-2|-|TRBV5-1|-
CASSADSNYGYTF
TGCGCCAGCAGCGCGGACTCGAACTATGGCTACACCTTC
>TRBJ2-7|-|TRBV7-8|-
CASSLEGSSYEQYF
TGTGCCAGCAGCTTAGAAGGGAGCTCCTACGAGCAGTACTTC